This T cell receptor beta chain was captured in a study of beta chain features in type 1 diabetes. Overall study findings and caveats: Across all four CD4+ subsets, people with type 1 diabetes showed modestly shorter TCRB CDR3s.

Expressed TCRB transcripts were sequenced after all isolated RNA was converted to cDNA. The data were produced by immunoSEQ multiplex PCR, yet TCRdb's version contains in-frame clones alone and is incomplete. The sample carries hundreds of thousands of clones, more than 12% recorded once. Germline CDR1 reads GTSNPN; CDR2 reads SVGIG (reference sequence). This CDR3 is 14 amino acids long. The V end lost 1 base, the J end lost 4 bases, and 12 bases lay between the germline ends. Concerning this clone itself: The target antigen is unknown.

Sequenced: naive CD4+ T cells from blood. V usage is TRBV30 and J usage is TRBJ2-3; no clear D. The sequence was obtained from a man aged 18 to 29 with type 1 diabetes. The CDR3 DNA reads TGTGCCTGGAGTGCTTTAGGAGATCCAGATACGCAGTATTTT. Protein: CAWSALGDPDTQYF.